Listed below are T cell receptor beta chains from one sample, sequenced in a study of patients and donors after allogeneic stem cell transplantation. TCRdb used MiXCR to reprocess the RT-PCR reads, holding one entry per CDR3 protein. Of about 150,000 distinct CDR3 sequences listed, 20% to 25% are singletons. The sequencing sample was made of blood, either unsorted or a sorted T cell fraction (not recorded which). The source of these receptors is a human donor who was either an allogeneic HSCT recipient or a stem cell or donor lymphocyte infusion donor (not recorded which). It is not recorded whose cells these are; they may come from a transplant donor. The CDR3 runs from the conserved cysteine through the conserved F or W. The order of the fields is V gene, J gene, clone size, D gene, CDR3 protein, CDR3 DNA. The D gene is left open where the match is weak. Part of the rows lack a size; the others show once, few, many or a class for expanded clones.

v_call: TRBV4-1; j_call: TRBJ2-7; clone_size: NA; d_call: TRBD2; cdr3_aa: CASSPPTSGATYEQYF; cdr3_nt: TGCGCCAGCAGCCCACCGACTAGCGGGGCCACCTACGAGCAGTACTTC
v_call: TRBV20-1; j_call: TRBJ1-5; clone_size: NA; d_call: NA; cdr3_aa: CSAQDGRGYQPQHF; cdr3_nt: TGCAGTGCTCAGGACGGCAGGGGCTATCAGCCCCAGCATTTT
v_call: TRBV7-6; j_call: TRBJ1-1; clone_size: few; d_call: NA; cdr3_aa: CASSYITGLAFF; cdr3_nt: TGTGCCAGCAGCTACATCACGGGGTTAGCTTTCTTT
v_call: TRBV6-6; j_call: TRBJ2-1; clone_size: NA; d_call: NA; cdr3_aa: CASMVLADSYNEQFF; cdr3_nt: TGTGCCAGCATGGTATTGGCGGACTCCTACAATGAGCAGTTCTTC
v_call: TRBV5-1; j_call: TRBJ1-1; clone_size: NA; d_call: NA; cdr3_aa: CASSLKGRGTEAFF; cdr3_nt: TGCGCCAGCAGCTTGAAAGGTAGGGGCACTGAAGCTTTCTTT
v_call: TRBV29-1; j_call: TRBJ2-3; clone_size: NA; d_call: NA; cdr3_aa: CSVSLFVTDTQYF; cdr3_nt: TGCAGCGTTTCCCTATTTGTGACAGATACGCAGTATTTT
v_call: TRBV21-1; j_call: TRBJ2-2; clone_size: NA; d_call: NA; cdr3_aa: CASSPQGSSTGELFF; cdr3_nt: TGTGCCAGCAGCCCACAGGGTTCTTCCACCGGGGAGCTGTTTTTT
v_call: TRBV27; j_call: TRBJ2-2; clone_size: NA; d_call: TRBD1; cdr3_aa: CASSGRGPGELFF; cdr3_nt: TGTGCCAGCAGTGGCAGGGGGCCCGGGGAGCTGTTTTTT
v_call: TRBV5-1; j_call: TRBJ2-5; clone_size: NA; d_call: NA; cdr3_aa: CASSLRQVETQYF; cdr3_nt: TGCGCCAGCAGCTTAAGACAGGTCGAGACCCAGTACTTC
v_call: TRBV5-1; j_call: TRBJ2-7; clone_size: NA; d_call: NA; cdr3_aa: CASKTGEATYYEQYF; cdr3_nt: TGCGCCAGCAAAACAGGGGAGGCCACCTACTACGAGCAGTACTTC
v_call: TRBV10-3; j_call: TRBJ1-5; clone_size: many; d_call: NA; cdr3_aa: CAISDYGYQPQHF; cdr3_nt: TGTGCCATCAGTGATTACGGATATCAGCCCCAGCATTTT
v_call: TRBV12-3/TRBV12-4; j_call: TRBJ1-6; clone_size: NA; d_call: NA; cdr3_aa: CASSFGGFSPLHF; cdr3_nt: TGTGCCAGCAGTTTTGGAGGGTTTTCACCCCTCCACTTT
v_call: TRBV10-3; j_call: TRBJ2-5; clone_size: few; d_call: TRBD2; cdr3_aa: CAIAGVVETQYF; cdr3_nt: TGTGCCATAGCGGGGGTGGTAGAGACCCAGTACTTC
v_call: TRBV29-1; j_call: TRBJ1-2; clone_size: few; d_call: NA; cdr3_aa: CSAGGGQYGYTF; cdr3_nt: TGCAGCGCCGGTGGAGGACAATATGGCTACACCTTC
v_call: TRBV5-1; j_call: TRBJ1-2; clone_size: few; d_call: NA; cdr3_aa: CASSLVGDNGYTF; cdr3_nt: TGCGCCAGCAGCTTGGTAGGGGATAATGGCTACACCTTC
v_call: TRBV7-2; j_call: TRBJ2-4; clone_size: few; d_call: NA; cdr3_aa: CASTTGGNKNIQYF; cdr3_nt: TGTGCCAGCACCACCGGAGGCAACAAAAACATTCAGTACTTC
v_call: TRBV12-3/TRBV12-4; j_call: TRBJ1-2; clone_size: NA; d_call: NA; cdr3_aa: CASSLAGLEGSYGYTF; cdr3_nt: TGTGCCAGCAGTTTAGCGGGATTAGAGGGGAGCTATGGCTACACCTTC
v_call: TRBV10-3; j_call: TRBJ2-5; clone_size: NA; d_call: NA; cdr3_aa: CAISESQIGETQYF; cdr3_nt: TGTGCCATCAGTGAGTCCCAGATTGGGGAGACCCAGTACTTC
v_call: TRBV6-5; j_call: TRBJ2-1; clone_size: NA; d_call: NA; cdr3_aa: CASSYFGVTYNEQFF; cdr3_nt: TGTGCCAGCAGTTACTTCGGGGTTACCTACAATGAGCAGTTCTTC
v_call: TRBV7-2; j_call: TRBJ2-5; clone_size: NA; d_call: TRBD2; cdr3_aa: CASGFRAGEYQETQYF; cdr3_nt: TGTGCCAGCGGGTTTCGCGCGGGGGAGTACCAAGAGACCCAGTACTTC
v_call: TRBV15; j_call: TRBJ1-1; clone_size: few; d_call: NA; cdr3_aa: CATSTTGVGATEAFF; cdr3_nt: TGTGCCACCAGCACAACTGGGGTTGGGGCCACTGAAGCTTTCTTT
v_call: TRBV20-1; j_call: TRBJ2-3; clone_size: NA; d_call: NA; cdr3_aa: CSADVLGGPTDTQYF; cdr3_nt: TGCAGTGCTGACGTTTTGGGGGGGCCCACAGATACGCAGTATTTT